This T cell receptor (beta chain) was captured by sequencing in a study of OX40 agonist ivuxolimab in advanced cancers. The wider study: Ivuxolimab, an antibody acting as an agonist of OX40 (CD134), was used to treat patients. Those enrolled were roughly 80% male, with a mean age of around 60 years and ages from about 20 to 90. Findings and caveats of the study: Among patients with partial responses at 0.1-3.0 mg/kg, clonal expansion was among the lowest.

Measured with immunoSEQ multiplex PCR; TCRdb has only the in-frame clones, and not every one. Of under 70,000 clones listed, about 90% are singletons. Worth noting for this clone: What it binds is not known.

The germline CDR1 and CDR2 sequences are SGHDT and YYEEEE. This CDR3 contains 12 residues. V shed 2 bases and J shed 6 bases, with 8 bases lying between them. The investigators sampled blood at baseline, at cycle 4 day 1, and at cycle 7 day 1. The chain carries TRBV5-6 and TRBJ1-1; no firm D call. Sequenced material: CD4+ or CD8+ T cells sorted from blood, taken in a trial of the OX40 agonist ivuxolimab. The sequence came from an adult with an advanced solid tumor such as melanoma, head and neck, liver or kidney cancer. The CDR3: CASSFMRAEAFF. The CDR3 nucleotides read TGTGCCAGCAGCTTCATGAGGGCTGAAGCTTTCTTT.